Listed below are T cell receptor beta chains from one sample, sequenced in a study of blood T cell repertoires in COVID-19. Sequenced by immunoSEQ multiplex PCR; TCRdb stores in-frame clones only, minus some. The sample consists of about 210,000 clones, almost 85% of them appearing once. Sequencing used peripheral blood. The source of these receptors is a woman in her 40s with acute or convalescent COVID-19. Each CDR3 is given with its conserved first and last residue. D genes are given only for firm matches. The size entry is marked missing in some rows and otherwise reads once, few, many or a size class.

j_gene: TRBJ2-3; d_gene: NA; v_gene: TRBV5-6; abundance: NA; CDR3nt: TGTGCCAGCAGCTTGGGCTTGGACAACACAGATACGCAGTATTTT; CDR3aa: CASSLGLDNTDTQYF
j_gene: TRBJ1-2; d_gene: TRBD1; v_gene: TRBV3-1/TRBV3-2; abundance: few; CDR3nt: TGTGCCAGCAGGACTACGGCTCCGGGACAGGGGGTACGTCGTTATGGCTACACCTTC; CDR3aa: CASRTTAPGQGVRRYGYTF
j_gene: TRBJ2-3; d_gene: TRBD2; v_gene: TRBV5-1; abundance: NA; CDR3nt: TGCGCCAGCAGTTCCCTTAGCGGGGGCACAGATACGCAGTATTTT; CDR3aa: CASSSLSGGTDTQYF
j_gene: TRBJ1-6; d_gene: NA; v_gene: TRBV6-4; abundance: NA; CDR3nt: TGTGCCAGCAGCCTTGACAGGCGCAATTCACCCCTCCACTTT; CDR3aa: CASSLDRRNSPLHF
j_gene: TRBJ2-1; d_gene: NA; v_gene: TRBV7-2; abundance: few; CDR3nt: TGTGCCAGCAGCCCCGGGACTCGGGAGCAGTTCTTC; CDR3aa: CASSPGTREQFF
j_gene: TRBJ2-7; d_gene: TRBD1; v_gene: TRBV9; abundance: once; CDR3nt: TGTGCCAGCAGCGCCGGGACAGGCACCTACGAGCAGTACTTC; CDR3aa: CASSAGTGTYEQYF
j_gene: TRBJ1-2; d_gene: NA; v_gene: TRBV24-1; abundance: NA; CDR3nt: TGTGCCACCAGTGATTCAGGGTATGGCTACACCTTC; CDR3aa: CATSDSGYGYTF
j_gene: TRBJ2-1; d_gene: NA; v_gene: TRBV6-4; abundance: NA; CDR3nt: TGTGCCAGCAGTAGGGGAGGTGAGCAGTTCTTC; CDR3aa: CASSRGGEQFF
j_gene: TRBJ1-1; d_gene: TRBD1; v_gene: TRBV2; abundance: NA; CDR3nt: TGTGCCAGCAGATTCCCGGGACAGGGGAACACTGAAGCTTTCTTT; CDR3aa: CASRFPGQGNTEAFF
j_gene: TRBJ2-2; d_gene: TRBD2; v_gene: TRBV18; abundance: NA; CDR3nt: TGTGCCAGCTCACCCCAAACTAGCGTTGCAGCCGGGGAGCTGTTTTTT; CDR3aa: CASSPQTSVAAGELFF
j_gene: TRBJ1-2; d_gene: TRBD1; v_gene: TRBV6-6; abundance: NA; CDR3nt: TGTGCCAGCAGTACCGGGACAGGGAGATCTCTTGGCTACACCTTC; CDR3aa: CASSTGTGRSLGYTF
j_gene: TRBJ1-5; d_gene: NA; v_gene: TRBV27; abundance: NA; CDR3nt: TGTGCCAGCAGCGAGGGAGTGGGTCAGCCCCAGCATTTT; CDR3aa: CASSEGVGQPQHF
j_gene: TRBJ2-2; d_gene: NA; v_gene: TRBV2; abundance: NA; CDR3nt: TGTGCCAGCAGTCCCCCGAGAGGAAGACAGTATCCCGGGGAGCTGTTTTTT; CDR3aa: CASSPPRGRQYPGELFF
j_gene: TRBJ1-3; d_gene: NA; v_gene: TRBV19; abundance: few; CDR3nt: TGTGCCAGTAGTTTCTCTTCTGGAAACACCATATATTTT; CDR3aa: CASSFSSGNTIYF
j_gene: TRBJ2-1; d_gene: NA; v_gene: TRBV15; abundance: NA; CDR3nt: TGTGCCACCAGCAGAGATAGACAACGCCGGAATGAGCAGTTCTTC; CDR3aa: CATSRDRQRRNEQFF
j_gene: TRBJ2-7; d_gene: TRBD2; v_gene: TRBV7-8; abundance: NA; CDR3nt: TGTGCCAGCAGCCTGAACAGCGGGGGATACGAGCAGTACTTC; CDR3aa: CASSLNSGGYEQYF
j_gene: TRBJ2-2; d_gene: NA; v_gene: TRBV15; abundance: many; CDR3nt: TGTGCCACCGCAGGGGAGGGACAAGCGAACACCGGGGAGCTGTTTTTT; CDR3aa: CATAGEGQANTGELFF
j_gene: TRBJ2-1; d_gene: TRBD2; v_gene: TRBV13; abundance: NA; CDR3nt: TGTGCCAGCAGCTTACCCCGCGGGGGGGATTACAATGAGCAGTTCTTC; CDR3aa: CASSLPRGGDYNEQFF
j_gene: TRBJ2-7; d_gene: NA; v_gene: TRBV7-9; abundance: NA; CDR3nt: TGTGCCAGCAGCTTACGAGGAGCCTACGAGCAGTACTTC; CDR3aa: CASSLRGAYEQYF
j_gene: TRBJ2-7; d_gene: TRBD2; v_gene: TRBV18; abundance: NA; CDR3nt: TGTGCCAGCTCACCGAGACCCGGTCATAGCGGGAAATCTTCGGAGCAGTACTTC; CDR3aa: CASSPRPGHSGKSSEQYF
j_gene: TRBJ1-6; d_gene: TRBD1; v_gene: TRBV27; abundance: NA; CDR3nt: TGTGCCAGCAGTTTCTCGGGGGTAGGGACAGGGGATTCACCCCTCCACTTT; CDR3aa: CASSFSGVGTGDSPLHF
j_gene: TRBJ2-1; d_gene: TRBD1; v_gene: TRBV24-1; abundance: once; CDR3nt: TGTGCCACCAGTGATCCTACAGGGGGTGACTACAATGAGCAGTTCTTC; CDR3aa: CATSDPTGGDYNEQFF
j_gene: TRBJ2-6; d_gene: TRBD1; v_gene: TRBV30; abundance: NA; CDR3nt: TGTGCCTGCTCCGGGACAGGGGGCTCTGGGGCCAACGTCCTGACTTTC; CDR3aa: CACSGTGGSGANVLTF